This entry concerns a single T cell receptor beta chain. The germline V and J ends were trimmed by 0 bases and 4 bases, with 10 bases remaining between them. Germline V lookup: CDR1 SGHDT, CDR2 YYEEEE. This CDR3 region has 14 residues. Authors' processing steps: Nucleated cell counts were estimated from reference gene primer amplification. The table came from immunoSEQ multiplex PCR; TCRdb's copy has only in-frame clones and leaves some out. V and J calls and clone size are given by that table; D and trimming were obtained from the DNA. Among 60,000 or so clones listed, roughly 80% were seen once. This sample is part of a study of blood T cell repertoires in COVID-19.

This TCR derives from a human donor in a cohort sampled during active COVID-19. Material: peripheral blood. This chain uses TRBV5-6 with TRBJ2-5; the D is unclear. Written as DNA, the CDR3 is TGTGCCAGCAGCTTGGCTAGTTTGCGAGAGACCCAGTACTTC. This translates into CASSLASLRETQYF.